This T cell receptor (beta chain) emerged from a study of liver allograft versus peripheral blood T cells. At the level of the study: Transplanted-liver T cell receptor repertoires were compared with recipients' peripheral blood repertoires. Overall study findings and caveats: The authors reported that T cell receptor repertoires inside liver allografts differed from those in peripheral blood.

Per germline, CDR1 LGHNT and CDR2 FRNRAP. The CDR3 is made up of 19 amino acids. Concerning this clonotype itself: Its antigen is not known. Sequence at one end of the junction differs from germline and may be a read error.

TCRdb redid the calling of the reads with MiXCR, one entry per CDR3 protein. The repertoire consists of some 8,500 distinct CDR3 sequences, with about 15% occurring once and the leading ten covering around 3%. This TCR derives from a human patient who had a liver transplant. Some T cells may be the graft donor's. V is TRBV12-5 and J is TRBJ2-6, with 8 bases matching TRBD1. The CDR3 sequence: CGSGLMTGVSLSGANVLTF. The CDR3 nucleotides are TGTGGTAGTGGTTTGATGACAGGGGTCTCCCTCTCTGGGGCCAACGTCCTGACTTTC.